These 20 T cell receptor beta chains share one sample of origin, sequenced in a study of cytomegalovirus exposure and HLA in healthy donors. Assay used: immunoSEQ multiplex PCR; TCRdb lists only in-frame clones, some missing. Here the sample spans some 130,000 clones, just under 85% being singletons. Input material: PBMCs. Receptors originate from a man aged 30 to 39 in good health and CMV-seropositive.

The CDR3 DNA sequence: TGTGCCAGCAGTGAAGGGCAGGCAGGGTACTTC. Translated: CASSEGQAGYF. V is TRBV2 and J is TRBJ2-7; D is uncertain. Trimming took 1 base from V and 12 from J, leaving 10 bases between them. Germline V lookup: CDR1 SNHLY, CDR2 FYNNEI. The CDR3 runs 11 residues. Using reference TRBV2 and TRBJ2-7 for the parts outside the CDR3, the full variable domain is EPEVTQTPSHQVTQMGQEVILRCVPISNHLYFYWYRQILGQKVEFLVSFYNNEISEKSEIFDDQFSVERPDGSNFTLKIRSTKLEDSAMYFCASSEGQAGYFGPGTRLTVT.

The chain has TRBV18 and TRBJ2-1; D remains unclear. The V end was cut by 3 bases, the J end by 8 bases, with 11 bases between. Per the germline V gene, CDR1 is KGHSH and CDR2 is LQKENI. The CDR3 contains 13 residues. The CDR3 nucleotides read TGTGCCAGCTCACCGCGTCTTGAGGATGAGCAGTTCTTC. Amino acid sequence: CASSPRLEDEQFF.

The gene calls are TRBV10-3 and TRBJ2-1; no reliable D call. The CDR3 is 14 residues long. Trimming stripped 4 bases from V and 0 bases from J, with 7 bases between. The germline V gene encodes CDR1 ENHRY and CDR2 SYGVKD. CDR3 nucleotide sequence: TGTGCCATCAGTGTACCGGGCTCCTACAATGAGCAGTTCTTC. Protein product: CAISVPGSYNEQFF.

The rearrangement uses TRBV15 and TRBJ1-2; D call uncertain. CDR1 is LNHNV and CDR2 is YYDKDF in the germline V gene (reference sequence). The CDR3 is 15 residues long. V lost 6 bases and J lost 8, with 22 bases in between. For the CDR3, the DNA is TGTGCCACCAGAAAAACGGCCTCCCCTGCGGAAGGCTACACCTTC. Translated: CATRKTASPAEGYTF.

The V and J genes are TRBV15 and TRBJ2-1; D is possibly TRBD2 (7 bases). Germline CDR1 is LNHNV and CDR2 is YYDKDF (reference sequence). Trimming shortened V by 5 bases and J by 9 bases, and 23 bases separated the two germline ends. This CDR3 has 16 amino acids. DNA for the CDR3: TGTGCCACCAGCGGACTAGGGGGAGGCCTACCCGGTGAGCAGTTCTTC. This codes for CATSGLGGGLPGEQFF.

The CDR3 DNA follows: TGTGCCAGCAGCTTAACCCTAGCGGGGCAGCAAGAGACCCAGTACTTC. Translating gives CASSLTLAGQQETQYF. The chain has TRBV7-3 and TRBJ2-5; 9 bases fit TRBD2. Losses at the gene ends were 0 bases for V and 2 bases for J; bases not matched to a gene: 4. The length of the CDR3 is 16 residues. From germline, CDR1 is SGHTA and CDR2 FQGTGA.

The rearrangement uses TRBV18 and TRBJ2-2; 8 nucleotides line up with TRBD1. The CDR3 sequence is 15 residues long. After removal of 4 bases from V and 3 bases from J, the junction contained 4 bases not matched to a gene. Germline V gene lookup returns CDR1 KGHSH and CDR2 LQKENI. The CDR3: CASSQLTGDTGELFF. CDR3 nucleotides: TGTGCCAGCTCACAGCTGACAGGGGACACCGGGGAGCTGTTTTTT.

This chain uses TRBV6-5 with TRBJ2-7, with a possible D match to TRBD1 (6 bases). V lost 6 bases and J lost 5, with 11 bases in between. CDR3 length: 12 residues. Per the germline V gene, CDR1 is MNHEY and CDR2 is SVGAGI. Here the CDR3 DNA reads TGTGCCAGCAGCCGGAGGACAGACGAGCAGTACTTC. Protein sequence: CASSRRTDEQYF.

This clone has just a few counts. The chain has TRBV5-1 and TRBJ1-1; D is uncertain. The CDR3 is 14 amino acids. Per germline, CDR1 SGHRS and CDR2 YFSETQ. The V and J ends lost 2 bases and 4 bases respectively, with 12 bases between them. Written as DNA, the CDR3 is TGCGCCAGCAGCTTTAACTTGGTGAGCACTGAAGCTTTCTTT. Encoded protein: CASSFNLVSTEAFF.

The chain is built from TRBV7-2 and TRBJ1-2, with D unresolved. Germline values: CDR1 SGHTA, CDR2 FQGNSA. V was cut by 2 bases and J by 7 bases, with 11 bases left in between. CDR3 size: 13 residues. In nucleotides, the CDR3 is TGTGCCAGCAGCTTAACGCTGGTCGGTGGCTACACCTTC. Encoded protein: CASSLTLVGGYTF.

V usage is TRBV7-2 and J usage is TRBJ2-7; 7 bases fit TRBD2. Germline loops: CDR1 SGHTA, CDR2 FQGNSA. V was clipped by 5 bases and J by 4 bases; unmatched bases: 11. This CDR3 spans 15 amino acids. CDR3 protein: CASSPLGGGWYEQYF. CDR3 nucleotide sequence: TGTGCCAGCAGCCCATTGGGGGGGGGATGGTACGAGCAGTACTTC.

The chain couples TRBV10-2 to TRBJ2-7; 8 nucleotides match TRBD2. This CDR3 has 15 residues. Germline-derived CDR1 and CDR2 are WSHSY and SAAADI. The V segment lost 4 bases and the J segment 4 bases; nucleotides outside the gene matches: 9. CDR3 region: CASSGSSGSLYEQYF. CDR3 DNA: TGCGCCAGCAGTGGTTCCAGCGGGAGCTTGTACGAGCAGTACTTC.

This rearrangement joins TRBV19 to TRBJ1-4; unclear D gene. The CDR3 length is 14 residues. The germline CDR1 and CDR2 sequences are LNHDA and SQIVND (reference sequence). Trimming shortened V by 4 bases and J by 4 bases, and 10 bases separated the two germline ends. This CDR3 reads CASSKSQFNEKLFF. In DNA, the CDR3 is TGTGCCAGTAGTAAATCACAGTTTAATGAAAAACTGTTTTTT.

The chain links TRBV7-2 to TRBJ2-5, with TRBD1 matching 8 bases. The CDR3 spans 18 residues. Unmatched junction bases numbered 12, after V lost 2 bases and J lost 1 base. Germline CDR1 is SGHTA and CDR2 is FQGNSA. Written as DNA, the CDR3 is TGTGCCAGCAGCTTAAGTCACACGGGACAGGCGATCCAAGAGACCCAGTACTTC. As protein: CASSLSHTGQAIQETQYF.

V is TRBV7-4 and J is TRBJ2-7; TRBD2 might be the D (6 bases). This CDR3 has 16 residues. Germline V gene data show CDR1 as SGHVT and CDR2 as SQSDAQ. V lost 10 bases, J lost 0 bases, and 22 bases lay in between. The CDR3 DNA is TGTGCCATCCGATTGCAACCGGCGGGAAGCTCCTACGAGCAGTACTTC. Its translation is CAIRLQPAGSSYEQYF.

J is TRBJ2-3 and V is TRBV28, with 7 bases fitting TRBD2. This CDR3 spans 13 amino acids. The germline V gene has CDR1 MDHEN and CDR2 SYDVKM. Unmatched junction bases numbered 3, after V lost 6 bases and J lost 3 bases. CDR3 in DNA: TGTGCCAGCAGCTGGGGGGGAACAGATACGCAGTATTTT. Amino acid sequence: CASSWGGTDTQYF. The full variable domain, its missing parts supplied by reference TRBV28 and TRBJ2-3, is DVKVTQSSRYLVKRTGEKVFLECVQDMDHENMFWYRQDPGLGLRLIYFSYDVKMKEKGDIPEGYSVSREKKERFSLILESASTNQTSMYLCASSWGGTDTQYFGPGTRLTVL.

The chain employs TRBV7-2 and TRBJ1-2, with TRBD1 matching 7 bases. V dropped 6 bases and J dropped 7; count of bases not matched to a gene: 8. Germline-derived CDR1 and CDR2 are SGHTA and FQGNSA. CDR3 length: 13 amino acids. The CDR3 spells CASRATGSSGYTF. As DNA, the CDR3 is TGTGCCAGCAGGGCGACAGGGTCCAGTGGCTACACCTTC.

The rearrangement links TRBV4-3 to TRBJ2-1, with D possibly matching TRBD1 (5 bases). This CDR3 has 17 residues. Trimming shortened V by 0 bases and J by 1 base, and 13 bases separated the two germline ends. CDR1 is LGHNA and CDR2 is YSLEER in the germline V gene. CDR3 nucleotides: TGCGCCAGCAGCCAAGAGGGAAGGACAAATTCCTACAATGAGCAGTTCTTC. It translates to CASSQEGRTNSYNEQFF.

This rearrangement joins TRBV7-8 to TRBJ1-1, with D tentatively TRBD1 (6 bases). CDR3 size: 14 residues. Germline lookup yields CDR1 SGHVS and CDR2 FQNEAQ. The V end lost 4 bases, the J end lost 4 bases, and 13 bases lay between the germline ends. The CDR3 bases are TGTGCCAGCAGCTACAGGGCGGACGGCACTGAAGCTTTCTTT. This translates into CASSYRADGTEAFF.

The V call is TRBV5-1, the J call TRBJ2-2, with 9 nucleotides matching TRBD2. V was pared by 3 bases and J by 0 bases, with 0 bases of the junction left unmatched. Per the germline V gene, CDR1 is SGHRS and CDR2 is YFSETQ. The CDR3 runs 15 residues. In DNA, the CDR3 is TGCGCCAGCAGCTCTAGCGGGGCGAACACCGGGGAGCTGTTTTTT. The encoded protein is CASSSSGANTGELFF.